This is a list of T cell receptor beta chains from one sample in a study of blood T cell repertoires in COVID-19. Clones were sequenced by immunoSEQ multiplex PCR, and TCRdb holds only the in-frame ones, with some missing. The sample records a few hundred thousand clones, roughly 80% being singletons. What was sequenced was peripheral blood. Receptors originate from a woman older than 75 with acute or convalescent COVID-19. Each CDR3 is given with its conserved first and last residue. Fields, in order: CDR3 DNA, CDR3 protein, clone size, D gene, V gene, J gene. The D gene is left open where the match is weak. Not every row has a clone size; where given, it reads once, few, many or a size class.

cdr3_nt: TGCGCCAGCAGCTTGGGGGCAGGGGGCAACACTGAAGCTTTCTTT
cdr3_aa: CASSLGAGGNTEAFF
clone_size: -
d_call: TRBD1
v_call: TRBV5-1
j_call: TRBJ1-1

cdr3_nt: TGTGCCAGTAGCGATACAGGGTCACCTAATGAAAAACTGTTTTTT
cdr3_aa: CASSDTGSPNEKLFF
clone_size: -
d_call: -
v_call: TRBV19
j_call: TRBJ1-4

cdr3_nt: TGTGCCAGCAGCTTAATTCCTAGCGGGAGCGGGGAGCTGTTTTTT
cdr3_aa: CASSLIPSGSGELFF
clone_size: -
d_call: TRBD2
v_call: TRBV7-2
j_call: TRBJ2-2

cdr3_nt: TGTGCCAGCAATTCTACTGGACAGGATTCAAAGGGGGATAATGAAAAACTGTTTTTT
cdr3_aa: CASNSTGQDSKGDNEKLFF
clone_size: once
d_call: -
v_call: TRBV21-1
j_call: TRBJ1-4

cdr3_nt: TGTGCCAGTAGTATCGCGGACAGGGACGTCTATGGCTACACCTTC
cdr3_aa: CASSIADRDVYGYTF
clone_size: -
d_call: TRBD1
v_call: TRBV19
j_call: TRBJ1-2

cdr3_nt: TGTGCCAGCAGCTTAGATCCCTCTCTGGCGGGAGGTCGGAATGAGCAGTTCTTC
cdr3_aa: CASSLDPSLAGGRNEQFF
clone_size: -
d_call: TRBD2
v_call: TRBV7-3
j_call: TRBJ2-1

cdr3_nt: TGCAGCGGTGGACAGGGCTCTGGAAACACCATATATTTT
cdr3_aa: CSGGQGSGNTIYF
clone_size: -
d_call: TRBD1
v_call: TRBV29-1
j_call: TRBJ1-3

cdr3_nt: TGTGCCAGCAGCGTAGGCGGGGCGGGGGCCGGGGAGCTGTTTTTT
cdr3_aa: CASSVGGAGAGELFF
clone_size: -
d_call: TRBD2
v_call: TRBV9
j_call: TRBJ2-2

cdr3_nt: TGTGCCAGCAGCCAAACAGGGGACTCTGGAAACACCATATATTTT
cdr3_aa: CASSQTGDSGNTIYF
clone_size: -
d_call: TRBD1
v_call: TRBV3-1/TRBV3-2
j_call: TRBJ1-3

cdr3_nt: TGTGCCAGCAGTTTAAAGTTGAGCTATGGCTACACCTTC
cdr3_aa: CASSLKLSYGYTF
clone_size: -
d_call: -
v_call: TRBV28
j_call: TRBJ1-2

cdr3_nt: TGCGCCAGCAGCTTGGAGGGGATGGGAAGTGGCTACACCTTC
cdr3_aa: CASSLEGMGSGYTF
clone_size: -
d_call: -
v_call: TRBV5-1
j_call: TRBJ1-2

cdr3_nt: TGTGCCACCGGGGGGTACACTGAAGCTTTCTTT
cdr3_aa: CATGGYTEAFF
clone_size: -
d_call: -
v_call: TRBV6-5
j_call: TRBJ1-1

cdr3_nt: TGTGCCAGCAGTTACTCAGGGGGCGGAAATGGAGGAGCTTTCTTT
cdr3_aa: CASSYSGGGNGGAFF
clone_size: -
d_call: TRBD1
v_call: TRBV6-5
j_call: TRBJ1-1

cdr3_nt: TGTGCCAGCAGCCAAGGGGTAGCGGGATCCTACGAGCAGTACTTC
cdr3_aa: CASSQGVAGSYEQYF
clone_size: -
d_call: TRBD2
v_call: TRBV3-1/TRBV3-2
j_call: TRBJ2-7

cdr3_nt: TGTGCCAGCAGCCTTCCACGCAGGGGCTACACCTTC
cdr3_aa: CASSLPRRGYTF
clone_size: -
d_call: -
v_call: TRBV7-2
j_call: TRBJ1-2

cdr3_nt: TGCAGCGTTGTTAATACTCCGAACACTGAAGCTTTCTTT
cdr3_aa: CSVVNTPNTEAFF
clone_size: -
d_call: -
v_call: TRBV29-1
j_call: TRBJ1-1

cdr3_nt: TGTGCCAGTAGTAGGACTAGCGGGAGCGGGGAGCTGTTTTTT
cdr3_aa: CASSRTSGSGELFF
clone_size: -
d_call: TRBD2
v_call: TRBV19
j_call: TRBJ2-2

cdr3_nt: TGTGCCAGCAGCGTAACACTAGCGGGTACCGGGGAGCTGTTTTTT
cdr3_aa: CASSVTLAGTGELFF
clone_size: -
d_call: TRBD2
v_call: TRBV9
j_call: TRBJ2-2

cdr3_nt: TGTGCCAGCAGCGTAGGGACAGGGTACGATGGCTACACCTTC
cdr3_aa: CASSVGTGYDGYTF
clone_size: -
d_call: TRBD1
v_call: TRBV9
j_call: TRBJ1-2

cdr3_nt: TGTGCCAGCAGCCGTTCCGTCTCGGGTGCGCGTGAAGCTTTCTTT
cdr3_aa: CASSRSVSGAREAFF
clone_size: -
d_call: -
v_call: TRBV6-5
j_call: TRBJ1-1

cdr3_nt: TGTGCCAGCAGCTTCCGGGTGAGCTATGGCTACACCTTC
cdr3_aa: CASSFRVSYGYTF
clone_size: -
d_call: -
v_call: TRBV28
j_call: TRBJ1-2

cdr3_nt: TGTGCCACCAGCAGATTTGGCAGGGGGCTAAACTATGGCTACACCTTC
cdr3_aa: CATSRFGRGLNYGYTF
clone_size: -
d_call: TRBD1
v_call: TRBV15
j_call: TRBJ1-2

cdr3_nt: TGTGCAAGTCGCCTTCGACAGGAGACCGGGGAGCTGTTTTTT
cdr3_aa: CASRLRQETGELFF
clone_size: -
d_call: -
v_call: TRBV12-2
j_call: TRBJ2-2

cdr3_nt: TGTGCCAGCAGCTCTCCAGGAGGGTACGAGCAGTACTTC
cdr3_aa: CASSSPGGYEQYF
clone_size: -
d_call: -
v_call: TRBV9
j_call: TRBJ2-7

cdr3_nt: TGTGCCAGTAGTCCCACCGGGACAGGGGGCAAGGCTTTCTTT
cdr3_aa: CASSPTGTGGKAFF
clone_size: -
d_call: TRBD1
v_call: TRBV19
j_call: TRBJ1-1

cdr3_nt: TGTGCCAGCAGCCCGGGTAGGCAGACTAATGAAAAACTGTTTTTT
cdr3_aa: CASSPGRQTNEKLFF
clone_size: -
d_call: -
v_call: TRBV7-2
j_call: TRBJ1-4

cdr3_nt: TGTGCCACCAGTGATGTCACTAGCGGGGGGGCAGATGAGCAGTTCTTC
cdr3_aa: CATSDVTSGGADEQFF
clone_size: -
d_call: TRBD2
v_call: TRBV24-1
j_call: TRBJ2-1

cdr3_nt: TGTGCCAGCAGTTCCCAGGGGGCCCAACTCTCCCCAATAGCCTACGAGCAGTACTTC
cdr3_aa: CASSSQGAQLSPIAYEQYF
clone_size: -
d_call: TRBD1
v_call: TRBV28
j_call: TRBJ2-7

cdr3_nt: TGTGCCAGCAGTTTTGACAGTTACGAGCAGTACTTC
cdr3_aa: CASSFDSYEQYF
clone_size: -
d_call: -
v_call: TRBV5-4
j_call: TRBJ2-7

cdr3_nt: TGCAGCACCTCACTAGCGGGACCCTACAATGAGCAGTTCTTC
cdr3_aa: CSTSLAGPYNEQFF
clone_size: -
d_call: TRBD2
v_call: TRBV29-1
j_call: TRBJ2-1

cdr3_nt: TGCAGCGTCGAGGTTACTGACTCTGAAGCTTTCTTT
cdr3_aa: CSVEVTDSEAFF
clone_size: -
d_call: -
v_call: TRBV29-1
j_call: TRBJ1-1

cdr3_nt: TGCGCCAGCAGTGAGTCGGGAGTTAAGCTCTTC
cdr3_aa: CASSESGVKLF
clone_size: -
d_call: -
v_call: TRBV10-2
j_call: TRBJ2-1

cdr3_nt: TGCAGCGTTGAAGTTGGTGGCGGCTACACCTTC
cdr3_aa: CSVEVGGGYTF
clone_size: few
d_call: -
v_call: TRBV29-1
j_call: TRBJ1-2

cdr3_nt: TGTGCCAGCAGCCAAGATAGGCACGGGTTCGGTGGCTACACCTTC
cdr3_aa: CASSQDRHGFGGYTF
clone_size: -
d_call: -
v_call: TRBV3-1/TRBV3-2
j_call: TRBJ1-2

cdr3_nt: TGTGCCAGCAGTTACTCGGGCAGGGCCTACGAGCAGTACTTC
cdr3_aa: CASSYSGRAYEQYF
clone_size: -
d_call: -
v_call: TRBV6-5
j_call: TRBJ2-7

cdr3_nt: TGCAGCGTTGAGGTGGGAGGGGGCGAGCAGTACTTC
cdr3_aa: CSVEVGGGEQYF
clone_size: -
d_call: -
v_call: TRBV29-1
j_call: TRBJ2-7

cdr3_nt: TGTGCTAGTGGTCCCGCCAGCACGGGGTTCGATGGCTACACCTTC
cdr3_aa: CASGPASTGFDGYTF
clone_size: -
d_call: -
v_call: TRBV12-5
j_call: TRBJ1-2

cdr3_nt: TGTGCCATCAGTGACTACAATCAGCCCCAGCATTTT
cdr3_aa: CAISDYNQPQHF
clone_size: few
d_call: -
v_call: TRBV10-3
j_call: TRBJ1-5

cdr3_nt: TGTGCCAGCAGCTTTACAGGGAAAGAGACCCAGTACTTC
cdr3_aa: CASSFTGKETQYF
clone_size: -
d_call: -
v_call: TRBV11-2
j_call: TRBJ2-5

cdr3_nt: TGTGCCAGCAGCGTAACTGGGGAGGAGACCCAGTACTTC
cdr3_aa: CASSVTGEETQYF
clone_size: -
d_call: -
v_call: TRBV9
j_call: TRBJ2-5

cdr3_nt: TGTGCCAGCAGCACCCCGGGACTAGCGGGGGGTGAGCAGTTCTTC
cdr3_aa: CASSTPGLAGGEQFF
clone_size: -
d_call: TRBD2
v_call: TRBV9
j_call: TRBJ2-1

cdr3_nt: TGCAGCCTAAGGGGAACTAGCGGGTCCGAAGAGACCCAGTACTTC
cdr3_aa: CSLRGTSGSEETQYF
clone_size: -
d_call: TRBD2
v_call: TRBV29-1
j_call: TRBJ2-5

cdr3_nt: TGTGCCAGCAGCATATTAGCGGGAGGAACCGGGGAGCTGTTTTTT
cdr3_aa: CASSILAGGTGELFF
clone_size: -
d_call: TRBD2
v_call: TRBV6-2/TRBV6-3
j_call: TRBJ2-2

cdr3_nt: TGCGCCAGCAGCCAAGGACAGGACCCGCGGGGCTACACCTTC
cdr3_aa: CASSQGQDPRGYTF
clone_size: -
d_call: -
v_call: TRBV4-1
j_call: TRBJ1-2

cdr3_nt: TGTGCCAGCAGACCCCCGGGACAGGGTACCTACGAGCAGTACTTC
cdr3_aa: CASRPPGQGTYEQYF
clone_size: -
d_call: TRBD1
v_call: TRBV6-6
j_call: TRBJ2-7